This T cell receptor beta chain is from a study of cytomegalovirus exposure and HLA in healthy donors. Study background: Most genotyped donors, about 81% of 398, had Caucasian-associated genetic ancestry.

A multiplex PCR was run with 60 Vbeta primers and 13 Jbeta primers. The method was immunoSEQ multiplex PCR; TCRdb's version includes in-frame clones alone and lacks a portion of them. The table lists 120,000 to 150,000 clones, under 90% of them singletons. V lost 0 bases and J lost 5, with 15 bases in between. Germline V gene sequence: CDR1 LGHNA, CDR2 YSLEER. This CDR3 comprises 16 residues. This TCR came from a boy under 10 years old in good health and CMV-seronegative. This chain links TRBV4-3 with TRBJ2-3; TRBD1 is a possible D gene (5 bases). Sequencing was carried out using PBMCs. In DNA, the CDR3 is TGCGCCAGCAGCCAAGACCAGGGAAGTTGGAGAGATACGCAGTATTTT. Encoded protein: CASSQDQGSWRDTQYF.